Given below is one TCR beta chain in context. This clonotype was observed a few times. Its antigen target is currently unknown. Base-call qualities are not available, and no considerably larger clone is one nucleotide away. These data originate in a study of regulatory T cells in long-lasting Graves disease (dated by TCRdb to about 2021). With respect to the entire study: Persistent Graves' disease was defined as persistently positive TSH receptor autoantibodies together with antithyroid drug treatment for over 5 years. The study took place in China and was registered as a clinical trial. TCR sequencing covered some 13 persistent and roughly 20 newly diagnosed Graves' disease patients, around 33 samples in total. Patients with persistent Graves' disease were compared with patients with newly diagnosed Graves' disease using TCR sequencing and RNA sequencing of peripheral blood. On average, persistent Graves' disease patients in the clinical cohort had been on antithyroid drugs for about 9.3 years.

The research as a whole found: Sequencing and analysis were limited to the TCR beta chain. The authors noted that the small sample size was a limitation that may lower accuracy. Preferential use of TRBV28, TRBJ1-2 and TRBJ2-5 was observed in persistent disease, whereas TRBV20-1 and TRBJ2-1 were favored in newly diagnosed disease. A larger number of public clonotypes was shared among persistent patients (approximately 3,000) than among newly diagnosed patients (around 970). Compared with newly diagnosed patients, persistent Graves' disease patients had lower TCR Shannon entropy and fewer highly expanded clones, which suggests clonal expansion. Peripheral blood alone was examined, since thyroid tissue, which constituted the primary lesion, could not be accessed.

Libraries were constructed by multiplex PCR. The sample was run on an Illumina HiSeq 4000. CDR3 regions were amplified by Arm-PCR with iRepertoire HTBI primers to construct TCR beta libraries. Before sequencing, the PCR products underwent gel purification. The authors' pipeline ran thus. A total of some 65 TRBV and approximately 15 TRBJ segments were identified across samples and were used for gene usage analysis of CDR3 amino acid clonotypes. COPE and FqMerger were used to merge the filtered high-quality paired reads into contigs. BLAST was used to align contigs to the IMGT TRBV, TRBD and TRBJ reference genes, and CDR3 was defined following IMGT. Any clonotype with a frequency above 0.1% was counted as a highly expanded clone. Shannon entropy was used to measure repertoire diversity, and the Gini coefficient was used to measure V-J evenness. Public clonotypes were defined as clonotypes shared by more than one individual. The public reads were reprocessed in TCRdb via fastp at Q25 and MiXCR, keeping in-frame beta chains. CDR3 protein sequences are deduplicated, and each keeps its most common genes and DNA. TCRdb's processing, not the study's, gives the V and J calls here. The sample has more than 300,000 distinct CDR3 sequences on record, roughly 24% of them singletons. The ten largest clones take up under 35% of the sample.

As encoded in the germline V gene, CDR1 is SGHTA while CDR2 is FQGNSA. From the cysteine through the phenylalanine, the CDR3 covers 15 amino acids. The DNA shown is the 45-base CDR3, in frame from base 1. V was cut back by 9 bases and J by 1 base, leaving a gap of 15 bases between them. The time point label on this specimen signifies: persistent/refractory GD, antithyroid drugs over 5 years with positive TRAb. RNA was extracted from PBMCs in TRIzol for both TCR sequencing and RNA sequencing. The diagnosis of Graves' disease followed American Thyroid Association guidelines. Patients were recruited from an endocrinology department in Xi'an, China. Each patient gave 8.5 to 9.5 milliliters of peripheral blood, collected in an EDTA anticoagulant tube. Ficoll Paque Plus density gradient separation was used to isolate PBMCs, and no additional T cell sorting was done. RNA quality was checked with an Agilent 2100 Bioanalyzer and agarose gel, and concentration with a NanoDrop 2000.

This sample comprised peripheral blood mononuclear cells (PBMCs), obtained when the disease was refractory, from a patient treated with antithyroid drugs. The chain couples TRBV7-2 to TRBJ2-2; the D gene is perhaps TRBD2, from 5 matching bases. This clonotype originated in a woman aged 40 to 50 with Graves disease. Donor details come from another sample of the same person, matched by shared clones. The CDR3 region has the sequence CARPMVDWNTGELFF. The sequenced DNA: TGTGCCAGGCCTATGGTGGACTGGAACACCGGGGAGCTGTTTTTT.